The 6 T cell receptor beta chains in this list originate from one sample, sequenced in a study of identical twins. MiXCR was run by TCRdb on the 5' RACE reads, yielding one entry per CDR3 protein. The repertoire holds 690,000 or so distinct CDR3 sequences, with approximately 9% as singletons. This sample was shared with a second study, whose subject was yellow fever vaccine responses in identical twins.

Specimen: PBMCs. These receptors all come from a woman aged 18-29 years in good health.

The V call is TRBV29-1, the J call TRBJ1-1; weak D call: TRBD1 (5 bases). V lost 0 bases and J 0 bases, leaving 17 bases between the germline ends. Germline V gives CDR1 SQVTM, CDR2 ANQGSEA. CDR3 size: 17 residues. CDR3 nucleotide sequence: TGCAGCGTTGAAGATCTTTATGGGGCCAGAATGAACACTGAAGCTTTCTTT. Amino acid sequence: CSVEDLYGARMNTEAFF.

This clonotype has more than one count but fewer than ten. This rearrangement joins TRBV6-2 or TRBV6-3 to TRBJ1-5; TRBD1 agrees at 9 bases. Germline values: CDR1 MNHEY, CDR2 SVGEGT. The CDR3 has 15 residues. Losses at the gene ends were 6 bases for V and 6 bases for J; bases not matched to a gene: 9. CDR3 sequence: CASSPPGQGGQPQHF. DNA for the CDR3: TGTGCCAGCAGCCCTCCGGGACAGGGAGGTCAGCCCCAGCATTTT.

At least ten counts were recorded for this clonotype. The chain couples TRBV29-1 to TRBJ2-7; TRBD2 matches at 9 bases. V lost 4 bases to trimming and J lost 6 bases; unmatched junction nucleotides: 7. Germline V CDR1 and CDR2: SQVTM, ANQGSEA. The CDR3 runs 13 residues. The CDR3 is CSVASLTSGEQYF. CDR3 coding DNA: TGCAGCGTTGCAAGTCTGACTAGCGGCGAGCAGTACTTC.

Only a few counts were recorded for this clonotype. The chain employs TRBV5-1 and TRBJ1-1; 7 nucleotides align to TRBD1. Germline V gives CDR1 SGHRS, CDR2 YFSETQ. This CDR3 has 14 amino acids. V lost 4 bases and J lost 0; bases outside the gene matches: 3. The CDR3 sequence is CASSNRGMNTEAFF. The CDR3 bases are TGCGCCAGCAGCAACAGGGGCATGAACACTGAAGCTTTCTTT.

This clonotype has at least ten counts. The V and J genes are TRBV14 and TRBJ2-3; the D gene is possibly TRBD2 (6 bases). This CDR3 has 12 residues. Trimming removed 2 bases at V and 8 bases at J, with 8 bases between. The V gene's germline CDR1 is SGHDN and CDR2 FVKESK. The CDR3 coding sequence is TGTGCCAGCAGCCAATTGGGAGGTACGCAGTATTTT. Protein product: CASSQLGGTQYF.

V gene TRBV10-1 combines with J gene TRBJ2-7; D gene uncertain. Trimming shortened V by 6 bases and J by 4 bases, and 7 bases separated the two germline ends. The CDR3 runs to 11 residues. Germline-derived CDR1 and CDR2 are WNHNN and SYGVQD (reference sequence). The CDR3 here is CASRTEYEQYF. The CDR3 nucleotides read TGCGCCAGCAGGACCGAGTACGAGCAGTACTTC.